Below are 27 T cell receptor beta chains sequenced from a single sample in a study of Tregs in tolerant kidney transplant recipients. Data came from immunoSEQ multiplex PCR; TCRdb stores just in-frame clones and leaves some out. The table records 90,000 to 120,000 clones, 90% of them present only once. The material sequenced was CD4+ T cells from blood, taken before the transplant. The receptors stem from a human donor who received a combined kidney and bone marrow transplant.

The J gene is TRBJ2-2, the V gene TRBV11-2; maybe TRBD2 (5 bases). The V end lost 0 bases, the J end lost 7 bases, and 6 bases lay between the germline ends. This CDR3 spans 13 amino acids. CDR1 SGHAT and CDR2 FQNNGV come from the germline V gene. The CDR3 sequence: CASSLDRGGELFF. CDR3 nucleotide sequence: TGTGCCAGCAGCTTAGACCGGGGCGGGGAGCTGTTTTTT.

In DNA form, the CDR3 reads TGTGCCAGCAGTTACCCGAGACAGGACAGGGGTGAGCAGTTCTTC. Amino acids: CASSYPRQDRGEQFF. The chain is built from TRBV6-6 and TRBJ2-1, with 9 bases fitting TRBD1. The germline CDR1 and CDR2 sequences are MNHNY and SVGAGI (reference sequence). Germline trimming cut 2 bases from V and 9 bases from J; bases unmatched to any gene: 8. The CDR3 contains 15 residues.

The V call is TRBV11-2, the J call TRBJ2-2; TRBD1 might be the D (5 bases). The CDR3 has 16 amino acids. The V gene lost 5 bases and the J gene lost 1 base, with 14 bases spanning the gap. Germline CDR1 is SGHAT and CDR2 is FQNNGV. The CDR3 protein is CASSPRVGQNTGELFF. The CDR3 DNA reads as TGTGCCAGCAGCCCCCGGGTAGGACAGAACACCGGGGAGCTGTTTTTT. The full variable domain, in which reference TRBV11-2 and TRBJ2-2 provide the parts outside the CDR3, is EAGVAQSPRYKIIEKRQSVAFWCNPISGHATLYWYQQILGQGPKLLIQFQNNGVVDDSQLPKDRFSAERLKGVDSTLKIQPAKLEDSAVYLCASSPRVGQNTGELFFGEGSRLTVL.

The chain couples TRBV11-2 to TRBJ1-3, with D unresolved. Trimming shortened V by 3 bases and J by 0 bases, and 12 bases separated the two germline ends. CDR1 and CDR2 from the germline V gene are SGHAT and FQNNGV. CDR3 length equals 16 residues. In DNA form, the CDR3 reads TGTGCCAGCAGCTTCCAAGGGAGAGGCTCTGGAAACACCATATATTTT. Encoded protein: CASSFQGRGSGNTIYF.

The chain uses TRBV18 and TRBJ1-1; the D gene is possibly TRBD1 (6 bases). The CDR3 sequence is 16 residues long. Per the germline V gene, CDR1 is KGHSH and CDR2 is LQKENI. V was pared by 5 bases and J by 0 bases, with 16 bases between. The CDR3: CASSFTVQGMNTEAFF. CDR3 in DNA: TGTGCCAGCTCATTTACTGTACAGGGAATGAACACTGAAGCTTTCTTT. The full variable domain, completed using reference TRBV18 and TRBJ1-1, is NAGVMQNPRHLVRRRGQEARLRCSPMKGHSHVYWYRQLPEEGLKFMVYLQKENIIDESGMPKERFSAEFPKEGPSILRIQQVVRGDSAAYFCASSFTVQGMNTEAFFGQGTRLTVV.

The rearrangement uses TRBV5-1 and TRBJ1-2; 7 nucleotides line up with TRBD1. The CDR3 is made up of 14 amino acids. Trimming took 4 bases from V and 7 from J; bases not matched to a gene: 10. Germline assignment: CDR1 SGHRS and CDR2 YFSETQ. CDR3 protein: CASSPLTGTGGYTF. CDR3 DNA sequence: TGCGCCAGCAGCCCCCTGACAGGGACGGGTGGCTACACCTTC.

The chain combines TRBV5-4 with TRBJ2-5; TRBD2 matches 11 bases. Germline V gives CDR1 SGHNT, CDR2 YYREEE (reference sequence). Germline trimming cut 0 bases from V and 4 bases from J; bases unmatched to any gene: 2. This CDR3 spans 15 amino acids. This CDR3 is CASSLVGLAAETQYF. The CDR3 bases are TGTGCCAGCAGCTTGGTGGGACTAGCGGCAGAGACCCAGTACTTC.

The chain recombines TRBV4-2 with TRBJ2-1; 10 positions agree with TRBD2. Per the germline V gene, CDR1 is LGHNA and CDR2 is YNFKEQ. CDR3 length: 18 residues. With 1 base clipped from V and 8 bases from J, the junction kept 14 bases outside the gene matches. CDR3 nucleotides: TGTGCCAGCAGCCAAGGTGGCCTAGCGGGAGACGCTGGTGATGAGCAGTTCTTC. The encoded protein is CASSQGGLAGDAGDEQFF.

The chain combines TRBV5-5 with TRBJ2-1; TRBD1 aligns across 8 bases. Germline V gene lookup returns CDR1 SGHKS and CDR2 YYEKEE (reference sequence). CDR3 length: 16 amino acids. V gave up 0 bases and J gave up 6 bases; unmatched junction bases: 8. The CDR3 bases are TGTGCCAGCAGCTTGGCCGGACAGGGAGAACGCAATGAGCAGTTCTTC. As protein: CASSLAGQGERNEQFF.

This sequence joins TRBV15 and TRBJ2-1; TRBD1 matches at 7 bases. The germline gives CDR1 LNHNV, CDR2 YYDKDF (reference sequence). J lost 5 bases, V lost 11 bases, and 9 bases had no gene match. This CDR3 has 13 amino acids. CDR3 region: CASRGQSHNEQFF. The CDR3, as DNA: TGTGCCTCGAGGGGACAGAGCCACAATGAGCAGTTCTTC. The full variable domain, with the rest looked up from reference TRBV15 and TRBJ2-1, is DAMVIQNPRYQVTQFGKPVTLSCSQTLNHNVMYWYQQKSSQAPKLLFHYYDKDFNNEADTPDNFQSRRPNTSFCFLDIRSPGLGDTAMYLCASRGQSHNEQFFGPGTRLTVL.

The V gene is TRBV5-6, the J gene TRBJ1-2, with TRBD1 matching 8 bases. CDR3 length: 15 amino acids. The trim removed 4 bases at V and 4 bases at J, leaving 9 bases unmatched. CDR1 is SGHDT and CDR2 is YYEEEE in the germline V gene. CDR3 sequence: CASSPGPGGAYGYTF. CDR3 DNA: TGTGCCAGCAGCCCAGGCCCAGGGGGCGCCTATGGCTACACCTTC.

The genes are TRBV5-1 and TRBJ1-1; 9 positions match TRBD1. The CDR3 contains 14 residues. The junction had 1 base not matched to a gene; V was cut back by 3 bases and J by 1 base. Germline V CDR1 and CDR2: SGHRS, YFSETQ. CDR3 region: CASSWTGANTEAFF. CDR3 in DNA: TGCGCCAGCAGCTGGACAGGGGCGAACACTGAAGCTTTCTTT.

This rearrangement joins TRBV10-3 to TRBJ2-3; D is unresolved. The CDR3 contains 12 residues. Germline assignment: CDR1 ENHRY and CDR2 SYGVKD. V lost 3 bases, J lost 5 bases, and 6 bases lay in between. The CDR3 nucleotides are TGTGCCATCAGTGAAGAGCAAGATACGCAGTATTTT. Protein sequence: CAISEEQDTQYF.

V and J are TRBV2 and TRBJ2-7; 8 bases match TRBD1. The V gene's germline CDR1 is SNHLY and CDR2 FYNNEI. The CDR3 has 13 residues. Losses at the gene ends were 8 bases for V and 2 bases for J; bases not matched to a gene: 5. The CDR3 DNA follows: TGTGCCAGCGGGGGACAGGTAACCTACGAGCAGTACTTC. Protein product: CASGGQVTYEQYF.

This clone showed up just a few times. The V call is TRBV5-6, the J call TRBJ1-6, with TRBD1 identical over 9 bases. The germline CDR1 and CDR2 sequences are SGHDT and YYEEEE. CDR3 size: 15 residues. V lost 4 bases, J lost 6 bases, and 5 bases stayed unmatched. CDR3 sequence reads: CASSAGDRVNSPLHF. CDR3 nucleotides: TGTGCCAGCAGCGCGGGGGACAGGGTTAATTCACCCCTCCACTTT.

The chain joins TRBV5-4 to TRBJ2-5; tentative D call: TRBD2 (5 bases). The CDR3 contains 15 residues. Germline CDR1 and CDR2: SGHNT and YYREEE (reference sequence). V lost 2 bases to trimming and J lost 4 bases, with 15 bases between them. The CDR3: CASSFGRPEGETQYF. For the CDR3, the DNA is TGTGCCAGCAGCTTTGGCCGCCCTGAGGGAGAGACCCAGTACTTC.

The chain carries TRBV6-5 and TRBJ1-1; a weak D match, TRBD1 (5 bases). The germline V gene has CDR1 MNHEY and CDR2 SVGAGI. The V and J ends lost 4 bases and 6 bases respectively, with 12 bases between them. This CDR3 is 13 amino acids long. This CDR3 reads CASSSLYRPEAFF. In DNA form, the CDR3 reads TGTGCCAGCAGTTCCCTCTACAGGCCTGAAGCTTTCTTT.

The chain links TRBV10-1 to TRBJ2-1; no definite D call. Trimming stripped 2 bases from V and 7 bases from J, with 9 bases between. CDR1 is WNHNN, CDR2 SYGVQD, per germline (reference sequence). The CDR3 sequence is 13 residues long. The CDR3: CASSEVTVNEQFF. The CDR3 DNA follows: TGCGCCAGCAGTGAGGTGACTGTTAATGAGCAGTTCTTC.

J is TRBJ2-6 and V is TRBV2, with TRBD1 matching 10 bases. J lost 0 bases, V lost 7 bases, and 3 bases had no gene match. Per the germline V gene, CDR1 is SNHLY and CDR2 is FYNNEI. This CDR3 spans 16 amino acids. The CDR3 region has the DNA TGTGCCAGCACGAGGACAGGGGGCTCTGGGGCCAACGTCCTGACTTTC. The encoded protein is CASTRTGGSGANVLTF.

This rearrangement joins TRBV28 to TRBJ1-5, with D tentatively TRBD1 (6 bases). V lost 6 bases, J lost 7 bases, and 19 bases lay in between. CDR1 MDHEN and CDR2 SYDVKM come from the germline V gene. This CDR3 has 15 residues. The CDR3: CASRTRTGRWQPQHF. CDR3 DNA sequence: TGTGCCAGCAGGACCCGTACAGGGCGGTGGCAGCCCCAGCATTTT.

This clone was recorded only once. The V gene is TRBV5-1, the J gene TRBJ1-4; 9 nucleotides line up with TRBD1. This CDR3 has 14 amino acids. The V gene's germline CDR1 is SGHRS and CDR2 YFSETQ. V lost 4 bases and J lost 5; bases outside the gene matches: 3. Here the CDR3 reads CASSTGTGNEKLFF. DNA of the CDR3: TGCGCCAGCAGCACCGGGACAGGGAATGAAAAACTGTTTTTT.

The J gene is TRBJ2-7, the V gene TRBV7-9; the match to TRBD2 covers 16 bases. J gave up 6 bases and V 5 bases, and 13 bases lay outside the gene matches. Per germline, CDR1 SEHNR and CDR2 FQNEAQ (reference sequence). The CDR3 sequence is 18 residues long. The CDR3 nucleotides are TGTGCCAGCAGCCTCGGGACTAGCGGGAGGGGATTCAGTGGCGAGCAGTACTTC. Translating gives CASSLGTSGRGFSGEQYF.

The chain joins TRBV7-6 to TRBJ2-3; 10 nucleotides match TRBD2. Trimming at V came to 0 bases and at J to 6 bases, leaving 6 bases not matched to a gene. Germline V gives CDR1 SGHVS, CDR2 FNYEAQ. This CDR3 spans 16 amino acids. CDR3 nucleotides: TGTGCCAGCAGCTTAGCGTCGAGCGGGAGGGCGGATACGCAGTATTTT. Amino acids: CASSLASSGRADTQYF.

The CDR3 bases are TGTGCCAGCAGTTGGGGACTAGCGGGGGACCAGGCCCAGTACTTC. It codes for CASSWGLAGDQAQYF. The chain joins TRBV6-5 to TRBJ2-5, with 14 bases that match TRBD2. J lost 9 bases, V lost 4 bases, and 7 bases had no gene match. The CDR3 is made up of 15 amino acids. Per germline, CDR1 MNHEY and CDR2 SVGAGI.

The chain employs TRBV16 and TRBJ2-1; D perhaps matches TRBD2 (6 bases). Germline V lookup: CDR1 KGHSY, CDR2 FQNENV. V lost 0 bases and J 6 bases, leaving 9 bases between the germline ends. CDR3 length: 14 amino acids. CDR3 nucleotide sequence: TGTGCCAGCAGCCAATCCCGGGGGTCCAATGAGCAGTTCTTC. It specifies CASSQSRGSNEQFF.

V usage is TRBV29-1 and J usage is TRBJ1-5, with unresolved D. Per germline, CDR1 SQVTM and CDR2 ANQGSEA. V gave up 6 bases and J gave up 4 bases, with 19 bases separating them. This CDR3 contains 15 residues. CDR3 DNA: TGCAGCGTCATAGCGGGAGGGAGTCGTAATCAGCCCCAGCATTTT. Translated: CSVIAGGSRNQPQHF. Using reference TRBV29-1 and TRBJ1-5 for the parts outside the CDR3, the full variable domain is SAVISQKPSRDICQRGTSLTIQCQVDSQVTMMFWYRQQPGQSLTLIATANQGSEATYESGFVIDKFPISRPNLTFSTLTVSNMSPEDSSIYLCSVIAGGSRNQPQHFGDGTRLSIL.

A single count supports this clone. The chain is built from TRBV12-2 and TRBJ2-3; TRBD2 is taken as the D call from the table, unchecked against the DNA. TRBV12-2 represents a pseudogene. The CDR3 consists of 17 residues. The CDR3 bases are TGTGCAAGTCGCTTACCCCGGGGAGGGGCCAGCACAGATACGCAGTATTTT. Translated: CASRLPRGGASTDTQYF.